The present entry profiles one TCR beta chain with its context. Its antigen is undetermined. This sample is drawn from a study of T-cell memory formation after mild COVID-19. Study overall: TCR clusters were largely donor specific.

The germline V and J ends were trimmed by 5 bases and 10 bases, with 21 bases remaining between them. Germline loops: CDR1 SEHNR, CDR2 FQNEAQ (reference sequence). The CDR3 has 15 residues. A single record per CDR3 protein comes from TCRdb applying MiXCR to the 5' RACE reads. The profile shows about 560,000 distinct CDR3 sequences, about 20% of them singletons. Points from the study as a whole: For contracting clones, CD4+ ones sat mainly in CM and EM, CD8+ in EMRA. Unconfirmed was the SARS-CoV-2 specificity of second-wave clones that peaked on day 37. Some responding clones appeared in pre-infection memory, suggesting cross-reactive memory joined.

Sequencing used PBMCs or a T cell subset sorted from them (not recorded which). The origin of this receptor is an adult woman who had mild COVID-19 (a few samples of this study predate the infection). Cell type and time point are not known. This chain joins TRBV7-9 and TRBJ2-1; D could derive from TRBD1 or TRBD2 (5 bases each). The CDR3: CASSLGPGPPGEQFF. CDR3 bases: TGTGCCAGCAGCCTAGGCCCGGGACCCCCAGGCGAGCAGTTCTTC.